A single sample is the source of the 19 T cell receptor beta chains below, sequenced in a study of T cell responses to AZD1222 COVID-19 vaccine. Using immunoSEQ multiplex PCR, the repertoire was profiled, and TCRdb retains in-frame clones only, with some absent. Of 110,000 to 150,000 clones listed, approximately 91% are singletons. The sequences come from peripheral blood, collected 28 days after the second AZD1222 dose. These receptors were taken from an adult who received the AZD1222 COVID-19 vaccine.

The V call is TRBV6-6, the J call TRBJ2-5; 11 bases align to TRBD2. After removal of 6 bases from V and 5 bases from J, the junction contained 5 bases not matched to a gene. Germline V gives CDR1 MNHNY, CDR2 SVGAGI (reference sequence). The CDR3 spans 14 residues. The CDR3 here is CASRLAGGRETQYF. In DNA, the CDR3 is TGTGCCAGCAGATTAGCGGGGGGGCGGGAGACCCAGTACTTC.

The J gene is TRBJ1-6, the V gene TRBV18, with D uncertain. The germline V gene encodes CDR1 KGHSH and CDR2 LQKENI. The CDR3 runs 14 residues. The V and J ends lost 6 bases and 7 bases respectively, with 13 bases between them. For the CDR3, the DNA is TGTGCCAGCTCCAAACAAGCAGTAAATTCACCCCTCCACTTT. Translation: CASSKQAVNSPLHF.

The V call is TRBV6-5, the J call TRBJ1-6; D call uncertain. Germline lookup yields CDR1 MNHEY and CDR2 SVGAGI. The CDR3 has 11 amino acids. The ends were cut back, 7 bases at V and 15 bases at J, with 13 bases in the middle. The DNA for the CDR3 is TGTGCCAGCACCCACGGGGAGCGCCTCCACTTT. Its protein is CASTHGERLHF.

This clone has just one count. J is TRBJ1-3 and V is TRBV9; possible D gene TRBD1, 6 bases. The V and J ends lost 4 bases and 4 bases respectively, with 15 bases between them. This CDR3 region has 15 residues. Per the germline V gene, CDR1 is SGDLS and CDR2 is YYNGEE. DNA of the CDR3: TGTGCCAGCAGCCCGGGGGGGGCTTACGGAAACACCATATATTTT. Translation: CASSPGGAYGNTIYF.

This chain's CDR3 is CAISNTGVNSPLHF. The CDR3 DNA sequence: TGTGCCATCAGCAATACAGGGGTCAATTCACCCCTCCACTTT. The chain links TRBV10-3 to TRBJ1-6; 7 bases map to TRBD1. This CDR3 spans 14 amino acids. Germline assignment: CDR1 ENHRY and CDR2 SYGVKD. J lost 7 bases, V lost 6 bases, and 6 bases had no gene match.

The CDR3 nucleotides read TGTGCCAGCGCGGACGGACAATCCTACGAGCAGTACTTC. Translation gives CASADGQSYEQYF. V and J are TRBV18 and TRBJ2-7; tentative D call: TRBD1 (5 bases). Per germline, CDR1 KGHSH and CDR2 LQKENI. V lost 8 bases and J 1 base, leaving 12 bases between the germline ends. CDR3 length: 13 residues.

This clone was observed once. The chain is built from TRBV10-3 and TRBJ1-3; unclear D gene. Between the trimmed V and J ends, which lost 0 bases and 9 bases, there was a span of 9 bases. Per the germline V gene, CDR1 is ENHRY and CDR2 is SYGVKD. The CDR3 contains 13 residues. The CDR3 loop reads CAISESLPSTIYF. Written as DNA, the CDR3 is TGTGCCATCAGTGAGTCTCTGCCTAGCACCATATATTTT.

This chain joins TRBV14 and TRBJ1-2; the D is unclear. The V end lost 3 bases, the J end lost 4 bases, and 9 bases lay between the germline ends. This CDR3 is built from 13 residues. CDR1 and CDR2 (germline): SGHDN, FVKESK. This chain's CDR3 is CASSQYRTYGYTF. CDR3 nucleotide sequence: TGTGCCAGCAGCCAGTACCGGACCTATGGCTACACCTTC.

The CDR3: CASSESRGGNQPQHF. Here the CDR3 DNA reads TGTGCCAGCAGTGAAAGCAGGGGCGGTAATCAGCCCCAGCATTTT. The chain is built from TRBV25-1 and TRBJ1-5, with a possible D match to TRBD1 (6 bases). This CDR3 has 15 residues. The germline V gene has CDR1 MGHDK and CDR2 SYGVNS. V gave up 2 bases and J gave up 4 bases, with 12 bases separating them.

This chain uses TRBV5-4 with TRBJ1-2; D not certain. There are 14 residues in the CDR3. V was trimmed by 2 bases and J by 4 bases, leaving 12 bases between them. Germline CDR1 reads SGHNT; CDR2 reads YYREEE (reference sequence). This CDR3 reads CASSFGEISYGYTF. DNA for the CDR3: TGTGCCAGCAGCTTCGGGGAAATAAGCTATGGCTACACCTTC.

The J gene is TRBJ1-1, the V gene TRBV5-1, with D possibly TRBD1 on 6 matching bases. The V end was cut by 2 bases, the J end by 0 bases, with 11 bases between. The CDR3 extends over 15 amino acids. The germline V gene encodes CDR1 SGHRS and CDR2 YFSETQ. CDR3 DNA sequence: TGCGCCAGCAGCTTTGAGGGGGTGATGAACACTGAAGCTTTCTTT. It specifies CASSFEGVMNTEAFF.

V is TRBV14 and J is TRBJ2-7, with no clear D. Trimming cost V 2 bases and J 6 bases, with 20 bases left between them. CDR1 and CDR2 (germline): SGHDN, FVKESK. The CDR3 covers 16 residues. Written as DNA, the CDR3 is TGTGCCAGCAGCCAAAGTCTGGGAACCTTCCTGGCCGAGCAGTACTTC. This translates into CASSQSLGTFLAEQYF.

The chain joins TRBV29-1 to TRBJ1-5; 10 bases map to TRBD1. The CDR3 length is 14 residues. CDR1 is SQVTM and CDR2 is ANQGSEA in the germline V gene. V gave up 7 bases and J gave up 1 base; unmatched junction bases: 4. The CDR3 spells CSARGQGSNQPQHF. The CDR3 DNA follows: TGCAGCGCGCGGGGACAGGGGAGCAATCAGCCCCAGCATTTT.

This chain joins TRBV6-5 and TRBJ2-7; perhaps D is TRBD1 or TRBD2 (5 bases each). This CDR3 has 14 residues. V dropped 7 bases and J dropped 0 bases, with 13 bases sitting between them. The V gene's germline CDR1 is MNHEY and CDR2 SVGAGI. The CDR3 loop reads CASTQPGTSYEQYF. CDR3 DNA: TGTGCCAGCACCCAACCCGGGACCTCCTACGAGCAGTACTTC.

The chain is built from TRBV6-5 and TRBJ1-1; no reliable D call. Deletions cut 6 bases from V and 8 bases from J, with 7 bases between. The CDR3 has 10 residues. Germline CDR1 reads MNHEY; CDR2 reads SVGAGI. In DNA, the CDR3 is TGTGCCAGCAGACGGGAAGAAGCTTTCTTT. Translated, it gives CASRREEAFF.

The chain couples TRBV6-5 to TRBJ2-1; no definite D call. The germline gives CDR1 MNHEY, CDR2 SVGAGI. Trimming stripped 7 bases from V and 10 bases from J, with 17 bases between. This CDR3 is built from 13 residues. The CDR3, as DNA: TGTGCCAGCACCCTAGGGCCCAGTCCCGAGCAGTTCTTC. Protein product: CASTLGPSPEQFF.

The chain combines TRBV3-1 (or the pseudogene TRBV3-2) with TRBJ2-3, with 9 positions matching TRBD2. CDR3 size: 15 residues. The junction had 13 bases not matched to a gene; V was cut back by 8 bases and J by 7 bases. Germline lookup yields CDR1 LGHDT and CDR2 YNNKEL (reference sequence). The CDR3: CASRGGGASRNTQYF. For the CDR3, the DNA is TGTGCCAGCCGGGGCGGGGGGGCCTCCCGTAATACGCAGTATTTT.

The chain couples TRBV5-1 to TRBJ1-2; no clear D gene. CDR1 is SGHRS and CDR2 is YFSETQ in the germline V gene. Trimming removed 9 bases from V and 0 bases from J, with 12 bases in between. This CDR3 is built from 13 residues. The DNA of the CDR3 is TGCGCCACCTCGACCGAGGCTAACTATGGCTACACCTTC. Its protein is CATSTEANYGYTF.

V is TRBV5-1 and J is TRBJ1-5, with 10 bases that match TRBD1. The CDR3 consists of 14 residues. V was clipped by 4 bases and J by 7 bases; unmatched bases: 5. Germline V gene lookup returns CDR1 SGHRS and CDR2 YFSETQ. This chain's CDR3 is CASSPTGGGQPQHF. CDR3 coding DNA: TGCGCCAGCAGCCCGACAGGGGGCGGCCAGCCCCAGCATTTT.